Listed here are 16 T cell receptor beta chains from one sample, sequenced in a study of T-cell memory formation after mild COVID-19. TCRdb analysed the 5' RACE reads with MiXCR anew, one entry per CDR3 protein. This sample has under 400,000 distinct CDR3 sequences, with 20% to 25% found just once. Sequencing was done on a sample of PBMCs or a T cell subset sorted from them (not recorded which). These receptors were obtained from an adult woman who had mild COVID-19 (a few samples of this study predate the infection). Cell type and time point are not known.

CDR3 in DNA: TGCAGCGTTGATAATCCCGAAGAAAGAGCAGATACGCAGTATTTT. It codes for CSVDNPEERADTQYF. The V call is TRBV29-1, the J call TRBJ2-3; D unclear. This CDR3 is 15 amino acids long. Germline CDR1 SQVTM, CDR2 ANQGSEA. V was pared by 3 bases and J by 4 bases, with 17 bases between.

This chain joins TRBV27 and TRBJ1-1, with TRBD1 identical over 11 bases. The CDR3 is made up of 15 amino acids. V shed 3 bases, J shed 10 bases, and the junction held 10 bases outside the gene matches. Germline V gene data show CDR1 as MNHEY and CDR2 as SMNVEV (reference sequence). The CDR3 is CASSFRRGQGAGAFF. CDR3 nucleotides: TGTGCCAGCAGTTTCCGGAGAGGACAGGGGGCAGGAGCTTTCTTT.

This chain links TRBV14 with TRBJ2-2; D may be TRBD1 or TRBD2 (5 bases each). The length of the CDR3 is 19 residues. CDR1 and CDR2 (germline): SGHDN, FVKESK. V gave up 5 bases and J gave up 1 base, with 23 bases separating them. In nucleotides, the CDR3 is TGTGCCAGCAGCTACAACCGGTGGCAGGGACGGAAGAACACCGGGGAGCTGTTTTTT. Its translation: CASSYNRWQGRKNTGELFF.

There are a few counts of this clonotype. The J gene is TRBJ1-2, the V gene TRBV6-1, with D perhaps TRBD1 (5 bases). From germline, CDR1 is MNHNS and CDR2 SASEGT. V lost 0 bases and J lost 6, with 8 bases in between. The CDR3 loop spans 13 amino acids. CDR3 region: CASSEARGHGYTF. The CDR3 DNA is TGTGCCAGCAGTGAAGCGCGGGGACATGGCTACACCTTC.

The chain has TRBV7-2 and TRBJ2-3; 7 bases are shared with TRBD2. Germline loops: CDR1 SGHTA, CDR2 FQGNSA. With 2 bases clipped from V and 0 bases from J, the junction kept 2 bases outside the gene matches. This CDR3 has 15 amino acids. In nucleotides, the CDR3 is TGTGCCAGCAGCTTAATGCGGGGGAGCACAGATACGCAGTATTTT. The encoded protein is CASSLMRGSTDTQYF.

This chain links TRBV9 with TRBJ2-7; 7 bases are shared with TRBD2. The CDR3 spans 15 residues. In germline, CDR1 is SGDLS, CDR2 YYNGEE. The V and J ends lost 0 bases and 5 bases, in that order; junction bases with no gene match: 8. CDR3 protein: CASSVEGGSVNEQYF. The CDR3 DNA sequence: TGTGCCAGCAGCGTAGAGGGCGGGAGCGTCAACGAGCAGTACTTC.

This chain links TRBV11-3 with TRBJ2-1; 11 bases agree with TRBD2. Unmatched junction bases numbered 7, after V lost 1 base and J lost 2 bases. Germline loops: CDR1 SGHNT, CDR2 YENEEA. The CDR3 sequence is 18 residues long. The CDR3 region is CASSLGLAGGRTYNEQFF. In nucleotides, the CDR3 is TGTGCCAGCAGCTTAGGGCTAGCGGGAGGACGAACCTACAATGAGCAGTTCTTC.

This clonotype occurred a few times. This chain joins TRBV7-2 and TRBJ2-1, with 8 bases aligning to TRBD2. V trimming: 3 bases; J trimming: 7 bases; junction bases outside the gene matches: 8. This CDR3 contains 15 residues. Germline CDR1 reads SGHTA; CDR2 reads FQGNSA. This chain's CDR3 is CASSFVLAEKNEQFF. The DNA for the CDR3 is TGTGCCAGCAGCTTCGTACTAGCGGAGAAGAATGAGCAGTTCTTC.

A note on this clonotype: Given a much more abundant clone one base away, this may be a read error. The genes are TRBV12-3 or TRBV12-4 and TRBJ1-5; D is unclear. The CDR3 runs 13 residues. V lost 2 bases, J lost 6 bases, and 8 bases lay in between. CDR3 protein: CASSLKGGQPQHF. CDR3 nucleotides: TGTGCCAGCAGTTTAAAGGGCGGTCAGCCCCAGCATTTT.

In its sample, this clonotype was seen a few times. The V gene is TRBV7-2, the J gene TRBJ2-1; 11 bases match TRBD2. Trimming took 1 base from V and 10 from J; bases not matched to a gene: 6. The germline V gene has CDR1 SGHTA and CDR2 FQGNSA. CDR3 length: 15 amino acids. The CDR3 here is CASSLVGTSGKEQFF. The DNA of the CDR3 is TGTGCCAGCAGCTTAGTTGGGACTAGCGGAAAAGAGCAGTTCTTC.

This clonotype came up many times. This chain joins TRBV4-2 and TRBJ1-5; no clear D. The CDR3 covers 18 residues. Trimming pared 4 bases from V and 0 bases from J, leaving 19 bases between. The germline V gene has CDR1 LGHNA and CDR2 YNFKEQ. CDR3 residues: CASSPTPGAMDSNQPQHF. The CDR3 bases are TGTGCCAGCAGCCCCACCCCCGGCGCAATGGATAGCAATCAGCCCCAGCATTTT.

The chain has TRBV7-2 and TRBJ2-5; weak D call: TRBD2 (6 bases). Trimming took 2 bases from V and 4 from J, leaving 14 bases between them. The CDR3 extends over 15 amino acids. Germline V gene data show CDR1 as SGHTA and CDR2 as FQGNSA. The CDR3 nucleotides read TGTGCCAGCAGCTTAAAGGGATGGGGAGGAGAGACCCAGTACTTC. Amino acids: CASSLKGWGGETQYF.

The rearrangement joins TRBV11-2 to TRBJ2-3; 9 bases are shared with TRBD1. Germline CDR1 is SGHAT and CDR2 is FQNNGV. The J segment lost 2 bases and the V segment lost 5 bases, leaving 5 bases of the junction unmatched. There are 15 residues in the CDR3. CDR3 sequence reads: CASSQGQGFTDTQYF. CDR3 bases: TGTGCCAGCAGCCAGGGACAGGGATTCACAGATACGCAGTATTTT.

The rearrangement joins TRBV24-1 to TRBJ2-7; 7 bases map to TRBD2. CDR1 is KGHDR, CDR2 SFDVKD, per germline. The CDR3 loop spans 13 amino acids. V dropped 2 bases and J dropped 6; count of bases not matched to a gene: 3. The CDR3 region has the DNA TGTGCCACCAGTGATTCCAGGGAGGGCGAGCAGTACTTC. Translated: CATSDSREGEQYF.

The chain joins TRBV12-3 or TRBV12-4 to TRBJ2-7; no definite D call. The CDR3 loop spans 16 amino acids. V lost 5 bases, J lost 0 bases, and 17 bases lay in between. The CDR3 spells CASSVIGFTSSYEQYF. The CDR3 DNA follows: TGTGCCAGCAGTGTGATTGGGTTCACAAGCTCCTACGAGCAGTACTTC.

The CDR3 nucleotides are TGTGCCAGCAGCCTGTCCAGCGGGGGGACTTCTGAGCAGTTCTTC. As protein: CASSLSSGGTSEQFF. The chain employs TRBV7-3 and TRBJ2-1, with 9 nucleotides matching TRBD2. Germline CDR1 and CDR2: SGHTA and FQGTGA. The CDR3 runs to 15 residues. The junction had 11 bases not matched to a gene; V was cut back by 5 bases and J by 9 bases. The whole variable domain, filled in from reference TRBV7-3 and TRBJ2-1, reads GAGVSQTPSNKVTEKGKYVELRCDPISGHTALYWYRQSLGQGPEFLIYFQGTGAADDSGLPNDRFFAVRPEGSVSTLKIQRTERGDSAVYLCASSLSSGGTSEQFFGPGTRLTVL.